Here is one T cell receptor beta chain with its context. Its specificity is not known. Whereas donors were nominally healthy upon sampling, unrecorded immune exposures were probable. Both 60 Vbeta primers and 13 Jbeta primers went into the PCR. The protocol was immunoSEQ multiplex PCR, while the TCRdb copy is restricted to in-frame clones and leaves out a portion. The table lists more than 95,000 clones, 78% of them singletons. This sample was included in a study of cytomegalovirus exposure and HLA in healthy donors. On the study more broadly: Roughly 80 million unique TCRs from HLA-typed donors made up an early data release.

Germline lookup yields CDR1 MDHEN and CDR2 SYDVKM. The CDR3 has 14 residues. Trimming removed 6 bases at V and 2 bases at J, with 13 bases between. Whole-study findings and limits: According to an earlier analysis, most TCR beta V segments yielded productive rearrangements about 87% or about 30% of the time. Presence/absence analyses treated sequencing depth as roughly uniform across donors.

The TCR originated in a middle-aged woman in good health and CMV-seronegative. The sequencing input was PBMCs. The chain recombines TRBV28 with TRBJ1-2, with D possibly TRBD1 on 5 matching bases. The CDR3 sequence is CASRGGRENYGYTF. For the CDR3, the DNA is TGTGCCAGCAGGGGCGGCAGGGAAAACTATGGCTACACCTTC.